The T cell receptor (beta chain) under discussion was sequenced for a study of CD8 T cells in Susac syndrome. This CDR3 contains 16 residues. CDR1 and CDR2 (germline): SQVTM, ANQGSEA. Losses at the gene ends were 7 bases for V and 4 bases for J; bases not matched to a gene: 14. cDNA came from 0.5 to 1 ug RNA primed by random hexamers. The CDR3 of TCR beta was amplified by immunoSEQ multiplex PCR across 54 Vbeta and 13 Jbeta. TCRdb analysed the immunoSEQ multiplex PCR reads with MiXCR anew, one entry per CDR3 protein. The sample has a few hundred thousand distinct CDR3 sequences, 90% to 95% seen once. Sequencing of TCR beta drew on CD8+ and CD4+ T cells from blood. Each multiple sclerosis control was a treatment-naive patient with relapsing-remitting disease that was either stable or active. The TEMRA cells underwent FACS enrichment, while the CD8+ and CD4+ T cells underwent negative isolation.

This chain joins TRBV29-1 and TRBJ1-5; 9 bases are a match to TRBD1. This TCR was recovered from a human donor with multiple sclerosis. Input material: CD4+ T cells from PBMCs. The CDR3, as DNA: TGCAGCGCCCTTTATTCCGGGACAGGGCTTAATCAGCCCCAGCATTTT. It codes for CSALYSGTGLNQPQHF.